The sequence of this T cell receptor (beta chain) was determined in a study of identical twins. Study-level points and caveats: Fewer insertions were carried by abundant cord blood beta clonotypes, but none was seen in memory repertoires.

In its sample, this clonotype was seen many times. As yet, its antigen is unknown. This CDR3 has 12 residues. V was clipped by 2 bases and J by 5 bases, with 7 bases between them. Per the germline V gene, CDR1 is SGHRS and CDR2 is YFSETQ. In TCRdb, the 5' RACE reads were re-called with MiXCR into one record per CDR3 protein. The sample carries 1.5 million to 2 million distinct CDR3 sequences, roughly a third recorded once. Sequencing input: cord blood. The genes are TRBV5-1 and TRBJ2-5; D remains unclear. This TCR was sampled from a newborn girl in good health. Written as DNA, the CDR3 is TGCGCCAGCAGCTTCGAAGGGGAGACCCAGTACTTC. It codes for CASSFEGETQYF.